This TCR beta chain was profiled in a study of preoperative IRX-2 immunotherapy in early breast cancer. The table came from immunoSEQ multiplex PCR; TCRdb's copy has only in-frame clones and leaves some out. Counted here are some 11,000 clones, around 75% occurring once; the ten biggest clones make up about 6%. Looked up from germline, CDR1 is SGHRS and CDR2 is YFSETQ. Trimming pared 0 bases from V and 2 bases from J, leaving 8 bases between. The length of the CDR3 is 15 residues. The treatment was: preoperative locoregional IRX-2 cytokine immunotherapy. This phase Ib study tested locoregional IRX-2 cytokine immunotherapy given before surgery.

This TCR was sampled from a human donor with breast cancer. The chain uses TRBV5-1 and TRBJ2-2, with D uncertain. This sample comprised lymph node tissue, obtained before IRX-2 immunotherapy. The CDR3 bases are TGCGCCAGCAGCTTGGACTTCCTAAACACCGGGGAGCTGTTTTTT. Amino acids: CASSLDFLNTGELFF. The whole variable domain, filled in from reference TRBV5-1 and TRBJ2-2, reads KAGVTQTPRYLIKTRGQQVTLSCSPISGHRSVSWYQQTPGQGLQFLFEYFSETQRNKGNFPGRFSGRQFSNSRSEMNVSTLELGDSALYLCASSLDFLNTGELFFGEGSRLTVL.